These T cell receptor beta chains were read from a single sample in a study of T cell responses to AZD1222 COVID-19 vaccine. Sequencing was performed with immunoSEQ multiplex PCR; in TCRdb, only in-frame clones are kept and a portion is missing. The table lists fewer than 30,000 clones, around 87% of them singletons. Sequenced here: peripheral blood, sampled 28 days after the second AZD1222 dose. The receptors shown here come from an adult who received the AZD1222 COVID-19 vaccine. The CDR3 runs from the conserved cysteine through the conserved F or W. D genes are given only for firm matches. The size field is filled for only some rows; it gives once, few, many or a size class.

>TRBJ2-5|16|TRBV27|.|.
CASSLSRGNPQETQYF
TGTGCCAGCAGTTTATCGCGAGGGAACCCGCAAGAGACCCAGTACTTC
>TRBJ1-5|14|TRBV9|.|.
CASSGGASRQPQHF
TGTGCCAGCAGCGGGGGGGCCTCGAGGCAGCCCCAGCATTTT
>TRBJ1-1|12|TRBV28|.|.
CASANAYTEAFF
TGTGCCAGCGCTAATGCTTACACTGAAGCTTTCTTT
>TRBJ2-2|12|TRBV5-1|.|.
CASSLTTGELFF
TGCGCCAGCAGCTTGACCACCGGGGAGCTGTTTTTT
>TRBJ1-5|14|TRBV28|.|few
CASSLGSGKTTQHF
TGTGCCAGCAGTTTAGGATCCGGGAAGACCACCCAGCATTTT
>TRBJ2-2|16|TRBV2|TRBD2|.
CASSGAGDVNTGELFF
TGTGCCAGCAGTGGAGCGGGGGACGTCAACACCGGGGAGCTGTTTTTT
>TRBJ2-7|16|TRBV11-2|.|.
CASSLSLPLDVGEQYF
TGTGCCAGCAGCTTATCATTACCGTTGGACGTTGGGGAGCAGTACTTC
>TRBJ2-1|15|TRBV24-1|TRBD2|.
CATSDPSGRYNEQFF
TGTGCCACCAGTGACCCGAGCGGGAGGTACAATGAGCAGTTCTTC
>TRBJ1-4|14|TRBV19|.|.
CASRAGINNEKLFF
TGTGCCAGTAGAGCGGGAATCAATAATGAAAAACTGTTTTTT
>TRBJ1-2|14|TRBV27|.|.
CASSLSGGNYGYTF
TGTGCCAGCAGTTTATCGGGGGGCAACTATGGCTACACCTTC
>TRBJ2-7|16|TRBV2|TRBD1|.
CASSEVPGQGPYEQYF
TGTGCCAGCAGTGAAGTTCCGGGACAGGGACCCTACGAGCAGTACTTC
>TRBJ2-7|16|TRBV27|.|.
CASSLWGGEHGYEQYF
TGTGCCAGCAGTTTATGGGGGGGCGAACATGGCTACGAGCAGTACTTC
>TRBJ2-5|14|TRBV2|.|.
CASSERQTQETQYF
TGTGCCAGCAGTGAACGACAGACCCAAGAGACCCAGTACTTC
>TRBJ2-5|15|TRBV27|TRBD2|.
CASSFSGRAQETQYF
TGTGCCAGCAGTTTTAGCGGGAGGGCCCAAGAGACCCAGTACTTC
>TRBJ2-1|15|TRBV6-5|.|once
CASSITATSLNEQFF
TGTGCCAGCAGCATAACGGCGACTAGTCTGAATGAGCAGTTCTTC
>TRBJ1-2|15|TRBV6-1|.|once
CASSEIPDRWDGYTF
TGTGCCAGCAGTGAAATCCCCGACAGGTGGGATGGCTACACCTTC
>TRBJ2-7|14|TRBV9|.|few
CASSVARGFEEQYF
TGTGCCAGCAGCGTAGCTAGAGGATTTGAAGAGCAGTACTTC
>TRBJ2-7|14|TRBV19|TRBD2|.
CASSIPSGVYEQYF
TGTGCCAGTAGTATTCCTAGCGGAGTCTACGAGCAGTACTTC
>TRBJ1-5|15|TRBV6-5|.|.
CASSYRGVGNQPQHF
TGTGCCAGCAGTTACAGGGGGGTGGGCAATCAGCCCCAGCATTTT
>TRBJ1-6|15|TRBV9|TRBD1|.
CASSVTGAGNSPLHF
TGTGCCAGCAGCGTTACAGGGGCCGGTAATTCACCCCTCCACTTT
>TRBJ2-3|14|TRBV27|.|.
CASSLERGTDTQYF
TGTGCCAGCAGTTTGGAGAGGGGCACAGATACGCAGTATTTT
>TRBJ1-1|13|TRBV19|.|.
CASSPDRLAEAFF
TGTGCCAGTAGTCCTGACAGACTAGCTGAAGCTTTCTTT
>TRBJ1-4|14|TRBV9|TRBD1|.
CASSHGDRVQKLFF
TGTGCCAGCAGCCACGGAGACAGGGTACAAAAACTGTTTTTT
>TRBJ2-5|13|TRBV12-3/TRBV12-4|.|.
CASRPTESETQYF
TGTGCCAGCAGACCTACAGAGTCGGAGACCCAGTACTTC
>TRBJ2-7|13|TRBV5-1|.|few
CASSLDTGYEQYF
TGCGCCAGCAGCTTGGATACAGGTTACGAGCAGTACTTC
>TRBJ2-1|16|TRBV5-1|TRBD2|.
CASSQTLAGSYNEQFF
TGCGCCAGCAGCCAAACCCTAGCGGGAAGCTACAATGAGCAGTTCTTC
>TRBJ2-3|18|TRBV19|TRBD1|.
CASSIEAGTGGNTDTQYF
TGTGCCAGTAGTATAGAGGCCGGGACAGGGGGGAACACAGATACGCAGTATTTT
>TRBJ1-2|13|TRBV28|TRBD1|few
CASIQGDRDGYTF
TGTGCCAGCATTCAAGGGGACAGGGACGGCTACACCTTC
>TRBJ1-2|13|TRBV28|.|once
CASSPGENYGYTF
TGTGCCAGCAGCCCCGGGGAGAACTATGGCTACACCTTC
>TRBJ1-1|15|TRBV28|TRBD1|few
CASSNGQGWGTEAFF
TGTGCCAGCAGTAACGGACAGGGATGGGGCACTGAAGCTTTCTTT
>TRBJ2-3|15|TRBV5-1|TRBD1|.
CASSLSTGGTDTQYF
TGCGCCAGCAGCTTGAGTACAGGGGGCACAGATACGCAGTATTTT
>TRBJ1-5|16|TRBV14|TRBD1|medium-sized
CASSQDRGYSNQPQHF
TGTGCCAGCAGCCAAGACAGGGGGTATAGCAATCAGCCCCAGCATTTT
>TRBJ2-7|14|TRBV5-6|TRBD2|.
CASSPHGGSYEQYF
TGTGCCAGCAGCCCCCATGGCGGGAGCTACGAGCAGTACTTC
>TRBJ2-7|13|TRBV28|.|.
CASSSEGRYEQYF
TGTGCCAGCAGTTCGGAAGGTCGCTACGAGCAGTACTTC
>TRBJ1-6|12|TRBV19|.|few
CASSIGDSPLHF
TGTGCCAGTAGTATCGGGGATTCACCCCTCCACTTT
>TRBJ2-1|15|TRBV9|.|.
CASSAPGGLYNEQFF
TGTGCCAGCAGCGCCCCAGGGGGACTGTACAATGAGCAGTTCTTC
>TRBJ2-7|15|TRBV5-1|TRBD1|.
CASSLAPGQDYEQYF
TGCGCCAGCAGCTTGGCGCCGGGACAGGATTACGAGCAGTACTTC
>TRBJ1-5|15|TRBV5-8|.|.
CASSSPWGGNQPQHF
TGTGCCAGCAGCTCCCCCTGGGGCGGCAATCAGCCCCAGCATTTT
>TRBJ2-1|17|TRBV7-9|TRBD2|.
CASSYGLAGGHYNEQFF
TGTGCCAGCAGCTATGGACTAGCGGGGGGTCACTACAATGAGCAGTTCTTC
>TRBJ1-3|15|TRBV7-9|TRBD1|.
CASSQQGADGNTIYF
TGTGCCAGCAGCCAACAGGGGGCCGACGGAAACACCATATATTTT
>TRBJ2-1|15|TRBV6-5|TRBD2|.
CATRGEGGQYNEQFF
TGTGCCACCCGGGGAGAGGGAGGGCAGTACAATGAGCAGTTCTTC
>TRBJ2-6|16|TRBV4-1|.|.
CASSQGVGAGANVLTF
TGCGCCAGCAGCCAAGGTGTAGGGGCTGGGGCCAACGTCCTGACTTTC
>TRBJ2-1|13|TRBV28|.|once
CASSLFRGGEQFF
TGTGCCAGCAGTTTATTTAGGGGAGGTGAGCAGTTCTTC
>TRBJ1-2|15|TRBV13|.|.
CASSLVRYGNYGYTF
TGTGCCAGCAGCTTAGTGCGGTACGGTAACTATGGCTACACCTTC
>TRBJ2-4|15|TRBV24-1|TRBD2|.
CATSELRGGKNIQYF
TGTGCCACCAGTGAGTTGCGGGGGGGCAAAAACATTCAGTACTTC
>TRBJ2-7|15|TRBV5-6|.|.
CASSPRLGRIYEQYF
TGTGCCAGCAGCCCAAGACTAGGAAGGATCTACGAGCAGTACTTC
>TRBJ2-7|18|TRBV9|.|.
CASSPHRPHGTSSYEQYF
TGTGCCAGCAGCCCCCATCGACCACACGGGACGTCCTCCTACGAGCAGTACTTC
>TRBJ2-1|19|TRBV9|TRBD2|.
CASSVGSGGLAGNRNEQFF
TGTGCCAGCAGCGTAGGCTCCGGAGGGCTAGCGGGAAATAGGAATGAGCAGTTCTTC
>TRBJ2-1|10|TRBV20-1|.|.
CSAPDNEQFF
TGCAGTGCTCCAGACAATGAGCAGTTCTTC
>TRBJ2-7|14|TRBV5-1|TRBD1|.
CASSLAGGDYEQYF
TGCGCCAGCAGCTTGGCAGGGGGTGACTACGAGCAGTACTTC
>TRBJ2-5|15|TRBV20-1|TRBD2|.
CSASAGGIRRETQYF
TGCAGTGCTAGTGCGGGAGGGATACGGCGAGAGACCCAGTACTTC
>TRBJ1-2|12|TRBV29-1|TRBD1|.
CSVDQGDYGYTF
TGCAGCGTTGACCAGGGGGACTATGGCTACACCTTC
>TRBJ1-2|15|TRBV28|TRBD1|.
CASNLGTGLNYGYTF
TGTGCCAGCAATCTAGGGACAGGGCTAAACTATGGCTACACCTTC
>TRBJ2-2|13|TRBV2|.|once
CASSDQGTGELFF
TGTGCCAGCAGTGATCAGGGAACCGGGGAGCTGTTTTTT
>TRBJ2-7|11|TRBV11-2|TRBD1|once
CASSQGQGQYF
TGTGCCAGCAGCCAGGGACAGGGGCAGTACTTC